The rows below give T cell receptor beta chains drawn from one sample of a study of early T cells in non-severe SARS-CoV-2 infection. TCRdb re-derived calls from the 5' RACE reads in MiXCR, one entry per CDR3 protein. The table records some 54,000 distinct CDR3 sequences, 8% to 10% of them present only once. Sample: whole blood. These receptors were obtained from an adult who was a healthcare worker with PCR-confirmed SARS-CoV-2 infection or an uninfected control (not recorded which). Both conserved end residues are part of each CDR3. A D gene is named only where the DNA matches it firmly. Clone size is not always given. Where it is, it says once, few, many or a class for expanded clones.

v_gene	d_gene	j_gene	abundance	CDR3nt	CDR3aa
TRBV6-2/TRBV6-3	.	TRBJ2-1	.	TGTGCCAGCAGTTGGCAAAATGAGCAGTTCTTC	CASSWQNEQFF
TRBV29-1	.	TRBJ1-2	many	TGCAGCGTTGTAGGGGCGGTTGATGGCTACACCTTC	CSVVGAVDGYTF
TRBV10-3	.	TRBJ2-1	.	TGTGCCATCAGCAGACCGGGTTCCAATGAGCAGTTCTTC	CAISRPGSNEQFF
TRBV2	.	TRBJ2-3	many	TGTGCCAGCAGTGGTCTTGTCCGGGGGAATACGCAGTATTTT	CASSGLVRGNTQYF
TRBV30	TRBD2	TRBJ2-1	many	TGTGCCTGGGAGACCCCTCTTCTAGCGGGTGACTCCTGGGAGCAGTTCTTC	CAWETPLLAGDSWEQFF
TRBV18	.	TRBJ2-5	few	TGTGCCAGCTCACCACCTACAGGGAGGGAGACCCAGTACTTC	CASSPPTGRETQYF
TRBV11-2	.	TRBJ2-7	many	TGTGCCAGCACCCGGGCAGGGGGGTCCTACGAGCAGTACTTC	CASTRAGGSYEQYF
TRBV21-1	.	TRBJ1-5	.	TGTGCCAGCAGCAAAGGATCACCGAGCACTCCCTATCAGCCCCAGCATTTT	CASSKGSPSTPYQPQHF
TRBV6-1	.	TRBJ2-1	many	TGTGCCAGCAGTGAAATCATGAACAATGAGCAGTTCTTC	CASSEIMNNEQFF
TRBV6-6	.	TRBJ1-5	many	TGTGCCAGCACCCAGGCTAGCCAGCCCCAGCATTTT	CASTQASQPQHF
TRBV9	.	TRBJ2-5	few	TGTGCCAGCAGCGTAGCCAGGGGAGAGACCCAGTACTTC	CASSVARGETQYF
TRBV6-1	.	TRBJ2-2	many	TGTGCCAGCAGGGAGACGACCCAGAACACCGGGGAGCTGTTTTTT	CASRETTQNTGELFF
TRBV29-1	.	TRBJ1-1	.	TGCAGCGTTGAAGGGTTCAGGGACACTGAAGCTTTCTTT	CSVEGFRDTEAFF
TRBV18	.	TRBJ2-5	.	TGTGCCAGCTCCGTCCAATTTACCCAAGAGACCCAGTACTTC	CASSVQFTQETQYF
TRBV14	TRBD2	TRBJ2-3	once	TGTGCCAGCAGCCCGGGACTAGCGGGATCTATCCTCACAGATACGCAGTATTTT	CASSPGLAGSILTDTQYF
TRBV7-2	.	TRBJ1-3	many	TGTGCCAGCAGCTTAAACTCCGGGGGGACAAGAACTGACACCATATATTTT	CASSLNSGGTRTDTIYF